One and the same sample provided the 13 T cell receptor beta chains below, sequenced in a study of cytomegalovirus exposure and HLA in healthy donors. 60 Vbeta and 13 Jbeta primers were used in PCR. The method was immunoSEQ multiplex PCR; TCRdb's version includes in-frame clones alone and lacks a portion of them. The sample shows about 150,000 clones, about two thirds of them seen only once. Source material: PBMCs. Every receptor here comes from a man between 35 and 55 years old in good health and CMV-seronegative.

CDR3 loop: CASSVQITVGAVRQPQHF. In nucleotides, the CDR3 is TGCGCCAGCAGCGTACAAATTACAGTGGGGGCGGTTCGGCAGCCCCAGCATTTT. This chain uses TRBV4-1 with TRBJ1-5, with D possibly matching TRBD1 (6 bases). The CDR3 length is 18 residues. Trimming left V 5 bases short and J 7 bases short, with 27 bases between. Germline V gene sequence: CDR1 MGHRA, CDR2 YSYEKL.

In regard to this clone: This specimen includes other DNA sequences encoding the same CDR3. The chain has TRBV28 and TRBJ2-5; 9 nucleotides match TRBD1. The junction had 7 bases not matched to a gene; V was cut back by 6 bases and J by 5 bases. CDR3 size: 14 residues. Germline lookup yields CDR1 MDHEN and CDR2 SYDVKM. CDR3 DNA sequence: TGTGCCAGCAGACGAACAGGGGGCAGGGAGACCCAGTACTTC. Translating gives CASRRTGGRETQYF.

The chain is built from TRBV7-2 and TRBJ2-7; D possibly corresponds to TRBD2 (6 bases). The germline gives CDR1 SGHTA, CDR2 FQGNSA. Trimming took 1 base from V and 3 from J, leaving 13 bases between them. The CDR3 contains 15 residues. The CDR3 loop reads CASSLVPGGGYEQYF. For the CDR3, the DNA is TGTGCCAGCAGCTTAGTGCCCGGGGGTGGCTACGAGCAGTACTTC. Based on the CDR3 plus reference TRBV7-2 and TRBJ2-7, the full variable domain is GAGVSQSPSNKVTEKGKDVELRCDPISGHTALYWYRQSLGQGLEFLIYFQGNSAPDKSGLPSDRFSAERTGGSVSTLTIQRTQQEDSAVYLCASSLVPGGGYEQYFGPGTRLTVT.

Here the CDR3 reads CASSGPTF. CDR3 coding DNA: TGTGCCAGCAGCGGTCCCACCTTC. This chain uses TRBV6-5 with TRBJ1-2; no definite D call. Germline V gene data show CDR1 as MNHEY and CDR2 as SVGAGI. The V end was cut by 6 bases, the J end by 13 bases, with 6 bases between. The CDR3 sequence is 8 residues long.

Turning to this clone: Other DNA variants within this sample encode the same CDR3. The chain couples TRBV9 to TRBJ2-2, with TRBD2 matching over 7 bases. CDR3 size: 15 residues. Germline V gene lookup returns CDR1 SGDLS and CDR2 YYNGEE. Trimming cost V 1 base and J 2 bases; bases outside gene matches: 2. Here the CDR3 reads CASSVLADNTGELFF. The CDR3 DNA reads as TGTGCCAGCAGCGTACTAGCGGATAACACCGGGGAGCTGTTTTTT.

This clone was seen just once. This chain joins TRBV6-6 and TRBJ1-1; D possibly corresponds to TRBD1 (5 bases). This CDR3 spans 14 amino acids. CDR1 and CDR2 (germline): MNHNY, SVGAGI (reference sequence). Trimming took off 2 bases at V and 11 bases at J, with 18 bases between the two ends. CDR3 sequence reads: CASSYAGQGGGAFF. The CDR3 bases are TGTGCCAGCAGTTACGCGGGGCAGGGAGGAGGCGCTTTCTTT.

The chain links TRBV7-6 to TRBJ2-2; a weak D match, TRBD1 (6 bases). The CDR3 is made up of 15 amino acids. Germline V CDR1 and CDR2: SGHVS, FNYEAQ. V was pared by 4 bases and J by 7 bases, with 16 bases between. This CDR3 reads CASSSRGWVIGELFF. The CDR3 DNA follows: TGTGCCAGCAGCTCAAGGGGGTGGGTCATCGGGGAGCTGTTTTTT. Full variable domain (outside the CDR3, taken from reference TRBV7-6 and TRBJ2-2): GAGVSQSPRYKVTKRGQDVALRCDPISGHVSLYWYRQALGQGPEFLTYFNYEAQQDKSGLPNDRFSAERPEGSISTLTIQRTEQRDSAMYRCASSSRGWVIGELFFGEGSRLTVL.

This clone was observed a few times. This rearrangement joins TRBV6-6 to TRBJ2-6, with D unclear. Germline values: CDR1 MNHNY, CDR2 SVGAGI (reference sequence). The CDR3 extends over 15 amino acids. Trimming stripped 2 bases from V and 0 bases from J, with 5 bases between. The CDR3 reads CASSYTSSGANVLTF. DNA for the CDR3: TGTGCCAGCAGTTACACAAGCTCTGGGGCCAACGTCCTGACTTTC.

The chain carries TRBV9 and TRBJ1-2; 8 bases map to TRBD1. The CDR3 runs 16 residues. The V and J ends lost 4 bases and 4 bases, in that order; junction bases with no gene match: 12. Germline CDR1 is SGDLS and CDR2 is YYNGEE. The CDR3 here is CASSPQGAGRPYGYTF. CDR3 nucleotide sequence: TGTGCCAGCAGCCCCCAGGGGGCCGGGCGCCCCTATGGCTACACCTTC.

CDR3 amino acids: CASSWDSSYGYTF. As DNA, the CDR3 is TGTGCCAGCAGCTGGGACAGTAGCTATGGCTACACCTTC. V and J are TRBV7-9 and TRBJ1-2; the match to TRBD1 covers 7 bases. J lost 4 bases, V lost 4 bases, and 3 bases had no gene match. The CDR3 has 13 amino acids. Germline V gene sequence: CDR1 SEHNR, CDR2 FQNEAQ (reference sequence).

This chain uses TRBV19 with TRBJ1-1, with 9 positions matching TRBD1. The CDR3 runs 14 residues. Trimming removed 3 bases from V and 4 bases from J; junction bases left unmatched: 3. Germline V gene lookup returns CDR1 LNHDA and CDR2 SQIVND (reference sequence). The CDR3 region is CASSMTGGGTEAFF. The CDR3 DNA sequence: TGTGCCAGTAGTATGACAGGGGGAGGCACTGAAGCTTTCTTT. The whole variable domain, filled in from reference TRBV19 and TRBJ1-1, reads DGGITQSPKYLFRKEGQNVTLSCEQNLNHDAMYWYRQDPGQGLRLIYYSQIVNDFQKGDIAEGYSVSREKKESFPLTVTSAQKNPTAFYLCASSMTGGGTEAFFGQGTRLTVV.

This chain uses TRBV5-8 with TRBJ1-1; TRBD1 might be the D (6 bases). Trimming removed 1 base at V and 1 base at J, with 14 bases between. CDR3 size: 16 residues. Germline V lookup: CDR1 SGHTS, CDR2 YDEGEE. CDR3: CASSLSGGAGNTEAFF. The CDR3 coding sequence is TGTGCCAGCAGCTTGAGCGGGGGCGCCGGGAACACTGAAGCTTTCTTT.

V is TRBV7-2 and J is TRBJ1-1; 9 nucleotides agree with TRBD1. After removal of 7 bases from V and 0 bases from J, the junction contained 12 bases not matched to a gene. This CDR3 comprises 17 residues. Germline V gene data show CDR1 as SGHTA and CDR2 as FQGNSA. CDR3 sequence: CASKIRDRDYMNTEAFF. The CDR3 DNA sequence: TGTGCCAGCAAAATACGGGACAGGGACTACATGAACACTGAAGCTTTCTTT.